These 20 T cell receptor beta chains originate from one sample sequenced in a study of long-term antiretroviral therapy in people with HIV. Samples were assayed with immunoSEQ v3.0 at survey level. Method: immunoSEQ multiplex PCR; TCRdb's copy keeps in-frame clones and lacks some. The data hold roughly 40,000 clones, with roughly nine tenths observed a single time. Sample: unsorted PBMCs, taken 1.2 years after starting antiretroviral therapy. The receptors derive from a woman aged 50 to 60 with HIV.

Concerning this clone itself: Other DNA sequences in the same sample also yield this CDR3. The rearrangement joins TRBV4-1 to TRBJ1-5; 7 positions agree with TRBD1. Per germline, CDR1 MGHRA and CDR2 YSYEKL. Germline trimming cut 4 bases from V and 4 bases from J; bases unmatched to any gene: 4. The CDR3 has 14 residues. In DNA form, the CDR3 reads TGCGCCAGCAGCCCCCCGGGACAGAATCAGCCCCAGCATTTT. Residues: CASSPPGQNQPQHF.

This chain connects TRBV5-6 to TRBJ1-2; D is unclear. In germline, CDR1 is SGHDT, CDR2 YYEEEE. CDR3 length: 16 residues. V was pared by 4 bases and J by 3 bases, with 19 bases between. The CDR3 is CASSKALRIAHYGYTF. The CDR3 DNA is TGTGCCAGCAGCAAAGCTCTTAGGATCGCACACTATGGCTACACCTTC.

The V and J genes are TRBV7-9 and TRBJ1-3; 8 bases agree with TRBD1. The length of the CDR3 is 15 residues. V lost 7 bases, J lost 3 bases, and 8 bases stayed unmatched. The germline CDR1 and CDR2 sequences are SEHNR and FQNEAQ (reference sequence). The CDR3, as DNA: TGTGCCAGCACCGAAGGACAGGGCGATGGAAACACCATATATTTT. Translation: CASTEGQGDGNTIYF.

V and J are TRBV9 and TRBJ2-5; 7 bases are shared with TRBD1. Germline V lookup: CDR1 SGDLS, CDR2 YYNGEE. V lost 3 bases and J lost 7; bases outside the gene matches: 15. The CDR3 sequence is 16 residues long. In DNA form, the CDR3 reads TGTGCCAGCAGCGCCCGAGTCCAGGGGCCAGGGGGGACCCAGTACTTC. This sequence encodes CASSARVQGPGGTQYF.

This rearrangement joins TRBV29-1 to TRBJ2-7; D not resolved. Between the trimmed V and J ends, which lost 5 bases and 1 base, there was a span of 21 bases. Per the germline V gene, CDR1 is SQVTM and CDR2 is ANQGSEA. The CDR3 covers 16 residues. The CDR3 region has the DNA TGCAGCGTTCACCTAGAGACTGCGGAGAGATCCTACGAGCAGTACTTC. Amino acid sequence: CSVHLETAERSYEQYF.

The V call is TRBV5-8, the J call TRBJ1-5; no clear D gene. Per germline, CDR1 SGHTS and CDR2 YDEGEE. V was shortened by 0 bases and J by 0 bases, with 13 bases between the two germline ends. The CDR3 contains 17 residues. CDR3 in DNA: TGTGCCAGCAGCTTGGTTTATAGCCATAATAGCAATCAGCCCCAGCATTTT. Translating it yields CASSLVYSHNSNQPQHF.

CDR3 region: CASTRGGSYEQYF. CDR3 sequence (DNA): TGTGCCAGCACCCGGGGGGGTTCCTACGAGCAGTACTTC. J is TRBJ2-7 and V is TRBV6-5; TRBD2 agrees at 8 bases. Unmatched junction bases numbered 3, after V lost 7 bases and J lost 1 base. The CDR3 has 13 residues. Germline V CDR1 and CDR2: MNHEY, SVGAGI.

This chain joins TRBV9 and TRBJ1-4, with D uncertain. CDR3 length equals 14 residues. CDR1 is SGDLS and CDR2 is YYNGEE in the germline V gene. The V gene lost 3 bases and the J gene lost 4 bases, with 10 bases spanning the gap. CDR3 sequence reads: CASSDGRYNEKLFF. For the CDR3, the DNA is TGTGCCAGCAGCGACGGACGGTATAATGAAAAACTGTTTTTT. Full variable domain (rest looked up from reference TRBV9 and TRBJ1-4): DSGVTQTPKHLITATGQRVTLRCSPRSGDLSVYWYQQSLDQGLQFLIQYYNGEERAKGNILERFSAQQFPDLHSELNLSSLELGDSALYFCASSDGRYNEKLFFGSGTQLSVL.

The genes are TRBV2 and TRBJ1-5, with D possibly TRBD1 on 5 matching bases. The germline gives CDR1 SNHLY, CDR2 FYNNEI. The germline V and J ends were trimmed by 8 bases and 2 bases, with 16 bases remaining between them. The CDR3 covers 15 residues. The CDR3 is CASRREGIRNQPQHF. CDR3 DNA sequence: TGTGCCAGCCGCAGGGAAGGGATACGCAATCAGCCCCAGCATTTT. The entire variable domain, with the rest obtained from reference TRBV2 and TRBJ1-5, is as follows: EPEVTQTPSHQVTQMGQEVILRCVPISNHLYFYWYRQILGQKVEFLVSFYNNEISEKSEIFDDQFSVERPDGSNFTLKIRSTKLEDSAMYFCASRREGIRNQPQHFGDGTRLSIL.

The chain employs TRBV5-8 and TRBJ1-1; D not certain. The CDR3 length is 14 residues. Trimming took 4 bases from V and 4 from J, leaving 14 bases between them. Germline V lookup: CDR1 SGHTS, CDR2 YDEGEE. CDR3 in DNA: TGTGCCAGCAGCGCGGAAGGGTCTCGCACTGAAGCTTTCTTT. This encodes CASSAEGSRTEAFF. Full variable domain (missing parts from reference TRBV5-8 and TRBJ1-1): EAGVTQSPTHLIKTRGQQATLRCSPISGHTSVYWYQQALGLGLQFLLWYDEGEERNRGNFPPRFSGRQFPNYSSELNVNALELEDSALYLCASSAEGSRTEAFFGQGTRLTVV.

CDR3 sequence reads: CASSLEYRTNTEAFF. As DNA, the CDR3 is TGTGCCAGCAGCTTAGAGTACAGGACGAACACTGAAGCTTTCTTT. The chain is built from TRBV7-9 and TRBJ1-1; TRBD1 is a possible D gene (5 bases). V lost 1 base, J lost 1 base, and 10 bases lay in between. CDR3 size: 15 residues. The germline V gene encodes CDR1 SEHNR and CDR2 FQNEAQ (reference sequence).

The chain carries TRBV2 and TRBJ2-7; D not resolved. V was cut by 2 bases and J by 6 bases, with 14 bases left in between. The CDR3 runs to 14 residues. The germline V gene encodes CDR1 SNHLY and CDR2 FYNNEI. The CDR3 coding sequence is TGTGCCAGCAGTGAAAGTTTCATAGGGTTCGAGCAGTACTTC. It encodes CASSESFIGFEQYF.

The chain joins TRBV29-1 to TRBJ2-1; D is uncertain. This CDR3 is 11 amino acids long. The germline V gene encodes CDR1 SQVTM and CDR2 ANQGSEA. V dropped 1 base and J dropped 4 bases, with 2 bases sitting between them. CDR3 nucleotide sequence: TGCAGCGTTGAAGTATACAATGAGCAGTTCTTC. It translates to CSVEVYNEQFF.

The chain employs TRBV7-9 and TRBJ1-2; TRBD1 might be the D (6 bases). Trimming took off 0 bases at V and 1 base at J, with 15 bases between the two ends. The germline V gene has CDR1 SEHNR and CDR2 FQNEAQ (reference sequence). The CDR3 runs 17 residues. CDR3: CASSLAGGPRFNYGYTF. The DNA for the CDR3 is TGTGCCAGCAGCTTAGCCGGGGGCCCCCGATTTAACTATGGCTACACCTTC.

The chain combines TRBV7-2 with TRBJ2-3; D possibly matches TRBD1 or TRBD2 (5 bases each). The V end was cut by 4 bases, the J end by 13 bases, with 15 bases between. The germline CDR1 and CDR2 sequences are SGHTA and FQGNSA. The CDR3 runs to 12 residues. The CDR3 region has the DNA TGTGCCAGCAGCTCCGGACGGGGCAAAGAGTATTTT. Its translation: CASSSGRGKEYF.

The chain carries TRBV6-1 and TRBJ1-5; TRBD1 matches at 10 bases. Germline V lookup: CDR1 MNHNS, CDR2 SASEGT. J was trimmed by 1 base and V by 4 bases; bases with no gene match: 1. The CDR3 spans 15 residues. The CDR3 loop is CASSGGQGSNQPQHF. The CDR3 DNA reads TGTGCCAGCAGTGGGGGACAGGGGAGCAATCAGCCCCAGCATTTT.

This clone was observed a single time. DNA for the CDR3: TGTGCCAGCAGCTTAGTGGGGGGGCTCTACAATGAGCAGTTCTTC. Protein sequence: CASSLVGGLYNEQFF. The V gene is TRBV7-6, the J gene TRBJ2-1; D is possibly TRBD2 (7 bases). V was shortened by 1 base and J by 3 bases, with 10 bases between the two germline ends. This CDR3 is built from 15 residues. Germline V gene lookup returns CDR1 SGHVS and CDR2 FNYEAQ.

The chain employs TRBV7-3 and TRBJ1-5; TRBD1 is a possible D gene (6 bases). V lost 4 bases, J lost 5 bases, and 12 bases lay in between. This CDR3 comprises 14 residues. In germline, CDR1 is SGHTA, CDR2 FQGTGA. CDR3 nucleotides: TGTGCCAGCAGCTCAGCAGGGGAAGATCAGCCCCAGCATTTT. Translation: CASSSAGEDQPQHF.

This clone was detected once. V is TRBV5-4 and J is TRBJ1-2; maybe TRBD1 (6 bases). V lost 4 bases and J 7 bases, leaving 20 bases between the germline ends. This CDR3 is built from 15 residues. Per germline, CDR1 SGHNT and CDR2 YYREEE (reference sequence). The CDR3 spells CASSPPTGGAGGYTF. The CDR3 DNA is TGTGCCAGCAGCCCCCCAACCGGGGGGGCTGGTGGCTACACCTTC.

The chain joins TRBV15 to TRBJ2-3; TRBD2 matches at 7 bases. With 1 base clipped from V and 1 base from J, the junction kept 5 bases outside the gene matches. The germline CDR1 and CDR2 sequences are LNHNV and YYDKDF (reference sequence). This CDR3 is built from 16 residues. For the CDR3, the DNA is TGTGCCACCAGCAGAGTACCGAGCGGGGGCACAGATACGCAGTATTTT. As protein: CATSRVPSGGTDTQYF.